Listed below are T cell receptor beta chains from one sample, sequenced in a study of human thymus T cells. Assay used: immunoSEQ multiplex PCR; TCRdb lists only in-frame clones, some missing. The sample lists tens of thousands of clones, around 95% occurring once. Sequencing was done on a sample of thymus tissue. These TCRs come from a girl in the first two years of life with a congenital heart defect but otherwise immunologically healthy. The CDR3 runs from the conserved cysteine through the conserved F or W. D genes are given only for firm matches. Rows may omit the clone size; those that give it use once, few, many or a size class.

-,TRBJ2-7,-,TRBV11-2,CASSLGTRRDFSEQYF,TGTGCCAGCAGCTTAGGTACGAGAAGGGACTTCTCCGAGCAGTACTTC
-,TRBJ2-7,TRBD2,TRBV10-2,CASGPRRLAGTPQQYF,TGCGCCAGCGGCCCCCGTCGACTAGCGGGGACCCCTCAGCAGTACTTC
once,TRBJ2-7,-,TRBV11-2,CASSLAAGADEQYF,TGTGCCAGCAGCTTAGCGGCCGGAGCGGACGAGCAGTACTTC
-,TRBJ2-1,TRBD2,TRBV11-3,CASSPGTSGRALDNEQFF,TGTGCCAGCAGCCCCGGGACTAGCGGGAGGGCCCTCGACAATGAGCAGTTCTTC
-,TRBJ1-3,TRBD1,TRBV27,CASSSITGAGNTIYF,TGTGCCAGCAGTTCGATCACAGGGGCTGGAAACACCATATATTTT
once,TRBJ2-7,TRBD1,TRBV5-6,CASSWVGQGSYEQYF,TGTGCCAGCAGCTGGGTGGGACAGGGGAGTTACGAGCAGTACTTC
-,TRBJ2-2,-,TRBV27,CASSPTMRYGGELFF,TGTGCCAGCAGTCCGACAATGAGATATGGCGGGGAGCTGTTTTTT
-,TRBJ2-3,-,TRBV28,CASSLLSRGLSSTDTQYF,TGTGCCAGCAGTCTCCTATCCAGGGGACTCTCTAGCACAGATACGCAGTATTTT
-,TRBJ1-5,TRBD1,TRBV19,CASSTGQVPGVPSNQPQHF,TGTGCCAGTAGTACGGGACAGGTCCCAGGAGTCCCCAGCAATCAGCCCCAGCATTTT
once,TRBJ2-1,TRBD1,TRBV30,CAWSVPGGRPSYNEQFF,TGTGCCTGGAGTGTTCCAGGGGGCCGGCCTTCCTACAATGAGCAGTTCTTC
-,TRBJ2-7,TRBD2,TRBV5-1,CASSLHGGEYEQYF,TGCGCCAGCAGCTTGCATGGGGGGGAATACGAGCAGTACTTC